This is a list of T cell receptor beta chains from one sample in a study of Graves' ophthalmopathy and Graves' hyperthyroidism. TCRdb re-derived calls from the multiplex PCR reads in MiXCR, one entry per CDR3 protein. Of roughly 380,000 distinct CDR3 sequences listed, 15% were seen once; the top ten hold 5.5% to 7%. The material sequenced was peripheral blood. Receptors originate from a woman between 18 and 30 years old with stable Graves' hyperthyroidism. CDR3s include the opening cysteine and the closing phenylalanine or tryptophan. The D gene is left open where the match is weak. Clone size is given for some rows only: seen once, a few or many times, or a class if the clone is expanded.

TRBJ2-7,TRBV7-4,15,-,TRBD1,CASSDRQGATYEQYF,TGTGCCAGCAGTGATCGGCAGGGGGCCACCTACGAGCAGTACTTC
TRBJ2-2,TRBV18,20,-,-,CASSPSGTGKSRANTGELFF,TGTGCCAGCTCACCATCGGGAACAGGGAAGTCCCGAGCGAACACCGGGGAGCTGTTTTTT
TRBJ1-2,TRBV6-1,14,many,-,CASSAGGEGYGYTF,TGTGCCAGCAGTGCCGGGGGGGAAGGGTATGGCTACACCTTC
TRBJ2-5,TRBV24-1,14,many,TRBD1,CATSGGQGRETQYF,TGTGCCACCAGTGGTGGACAGGGGAGGGAGACCCAGTACTTC
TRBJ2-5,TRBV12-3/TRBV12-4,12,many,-,CASKEREETQYF,TGTGCCAGCAAAGAGCGGGAAGAGACCCAGTACTTC
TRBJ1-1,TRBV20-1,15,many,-,CSASPPTGKNTEAFF,TGCAGTGCTAGTCCCCCAACAGGGAAGAACACTGAAGCTTTCTTT
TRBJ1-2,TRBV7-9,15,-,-,CASSLAPDRIRRYTF,TGTGCCAGCAGCTTAGCCCCTGACAGAATTAGGCGCTACACCTTC
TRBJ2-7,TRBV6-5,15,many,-,CASSYSGGGHYEQYF,TGTGCCAGCAGTTACTCGGGGGGGGGCCACTACGAGCAGTACTTC
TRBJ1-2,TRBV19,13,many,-,CASIPTGVGGYTF,TGTGCCAGTATTCCGACAGGTGTGGGCGGCTACACCTTC
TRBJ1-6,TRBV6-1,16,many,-,CASSESVGTVNSPLHF,TGTGCCAGCAGTGAAAGTGTCGGGACGGTTAATTCACCCCTCCACTTT
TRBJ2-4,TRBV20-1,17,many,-,CSAEGRTVDLAKNIQYF,TGCAGTGCCGAAGGCCGGACAGTAGATCTAGCCAAAAACATTCAGTACTTC
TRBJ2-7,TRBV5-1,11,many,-,CASSGQYEQYF,TGCGCCAGCAGCGGACAGTACGAGCAGTACTTC
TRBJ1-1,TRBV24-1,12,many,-,CATSEANTEAFF,TGTGCCACCAGTGAAGCGAACACTGAAGCTTTCTTT
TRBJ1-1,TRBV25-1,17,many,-,CASSESLLGTPNTEAFF,TGTGCCAGCAGTGAGTCGCTATTGGGGACACCGAACACTGAAGCTTTCTTT
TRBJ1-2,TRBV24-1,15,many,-,CATSGPGQSTYGYTF,TGTGCCACCAGTGGTCCCGGACAGTCAACTTATGGCTACACCTTC
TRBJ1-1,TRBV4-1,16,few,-,CASSPTGTPGETEAFF,TGCGCCAGCAGCCCAACCGGGACCCCCGGGGAGACTGAAGCTTTCTTT
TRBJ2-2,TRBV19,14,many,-,CATSPEGALGELFF,TGTGCCACAAGTCCGGAAGGAGCGCTCGGGGAGCTGTTTTTT
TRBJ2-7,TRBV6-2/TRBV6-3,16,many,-,CASSATRRVSSYEQYF,TGTGCCAGCAGTGCAACCCGCAGGGTTAGCTCCTACGAGCAGTACTTC
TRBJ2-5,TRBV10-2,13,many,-,CASSRDPSETQYF,TGCGCCAGCAGTCGGGACCCCTCGGAGACCCAGTACTTC
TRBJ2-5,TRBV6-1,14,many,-,CASSEIRVGETQYF,TGTGCCAGCAGTGAAATCAGGGTCGGGGAGACCCAGTACTTC
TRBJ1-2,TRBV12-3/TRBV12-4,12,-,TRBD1,CASSFAGGGYTF,TGTGCCAGCAGTTTCGCAGGGGGCGGCTACACCTTC
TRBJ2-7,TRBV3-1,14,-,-,CASSRGTASYEQYF,TGTGCCAGCAGCAGGGGGACTGCCTCCTACGAGCAGTACTTC
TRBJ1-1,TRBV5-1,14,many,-,CASSYIGMNTEAFF,TGCGCCAGCAGCTACATAGGGATGAACACTGAAGCTTTCTTT
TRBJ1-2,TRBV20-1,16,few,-,CSARRAVETSNYGYTF,TGCAGTGCTCGACGGGCTGTGGAGACTTCTAACTATGGCTACACCTTC
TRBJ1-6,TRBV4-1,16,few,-,CASSHIRGEKNSPLHF,TGCGCCAGCAGCCATATCCGGGGCGAAAAAAATTCACCCCTCCACTTT
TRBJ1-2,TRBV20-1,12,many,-,CSAGGTYYGYTF,TGCAGTGCTGGGGGGACATACTATGGCTACACCTTC
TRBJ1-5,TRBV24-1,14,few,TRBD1,CATSETGGQEPQHF,TGTGCCACCAGTGAGACAGGGGGCCAGGAGCCCCAGCATTTT
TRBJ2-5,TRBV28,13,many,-,CASSFSDRGDQYF,TGTGCCAGCAGTTTCTCTGACCGCGGGGACCAGTACTTC
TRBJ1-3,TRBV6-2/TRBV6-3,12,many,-,CASRQTGNTIYF,TGTGCCAGCAGGCAGACTGGAAACACCATATATTTT
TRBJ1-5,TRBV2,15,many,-,CASSDTGDSNQPQHF,TGTGCCAGCAGTGACACCGGGGATAGCAATCAGCCCCAGCATTTT
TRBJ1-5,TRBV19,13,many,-,CASSIAGDQPQHF,TGTGCCAGTAGTATAGCAGGGGATCAGCCCCAGCATTTT
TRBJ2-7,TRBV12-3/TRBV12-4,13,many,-,CASSLADDYEQYF,TGTGCCAGCAGTTTGGCTGACGACTACGAGCAGTACTTC
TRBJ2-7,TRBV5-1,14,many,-,CASSLWGALDEQYF,TGCGCCAGCAGCTTGTGGGGGGCCCTAGACGAGCAGTACTTC
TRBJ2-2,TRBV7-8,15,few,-,CASPPVGPGTGELFF,TGTGCCAGCCCCCCCGTGGGACCTGGGACCGGGGAGCTGTTTTTT
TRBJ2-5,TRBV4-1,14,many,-,CASSQDTATKTQYF,TGCGCCAGCAGCCAAGATACGGCGACAAAGACCCAGTACTTC
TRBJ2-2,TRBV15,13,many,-,CATGLGGTGELFF,TGTGCCACCGGTCTGGGCGGCACCGGGGAGCTGTTTTTT
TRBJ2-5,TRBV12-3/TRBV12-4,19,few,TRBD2,CASSFGMTSGRAPLETQYF,TGTGCCAGCAGTTTTGGAATGACTAGCGGGAGGGCCCCACTGGAGACCCAGTACTTC
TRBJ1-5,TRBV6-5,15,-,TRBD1,CASISRDRGTQPQHF,TGTGCCAGCATTAGCCGGGACAGGGGGACTCAGCCCCAGCATTTT
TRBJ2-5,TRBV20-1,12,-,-,CSANRDQETQYF,TGCAGTGCCAACAGGGACCAAGAGACCCAGTACTTC
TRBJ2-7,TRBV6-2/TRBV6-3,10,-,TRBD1,CASSYYGTDF,TGTGCCAGCAGTTACTATGGGACAGACTTC
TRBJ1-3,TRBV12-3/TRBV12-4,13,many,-,CASREHSGNTIYF,TGTGCCAGCAGAGAACACTCTGGAAACACCATATATTTT
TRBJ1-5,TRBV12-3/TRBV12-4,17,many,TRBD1,CASSLGSGGRSNQPQHF,TGTGCCAGCAGTTTAGGATCAGGGGGCAGGAGCAATCAGCCCCAGCATTTT
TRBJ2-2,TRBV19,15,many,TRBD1,CATTARTGNTGELFF,TGTGCCACCACTGCCCGGACAGGCAACACCGGGGAGCTGTTTTTT
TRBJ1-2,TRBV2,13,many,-,CATLTDSNYGYTF,TGTGCCACCCTGACAGACTCTAACTATGGCTACACCTTC
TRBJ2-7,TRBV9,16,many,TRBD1,CASSVARRGQSKEQYF,TGTGCCAGCAGCGTAGCCCGAAGGGGACAGAGCAAGGAGCAGTACTTC
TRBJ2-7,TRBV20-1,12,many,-,CSAWDSKYEQYF,TGCAGTGCCTGGGACTCCAAATACGAGCAGTACTTC
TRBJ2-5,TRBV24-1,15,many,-,CATSDRVRDRETRYF,TGTGCCACCAGTGATCGGGTCCGGGATCGAGAGACCCGGTACTTC
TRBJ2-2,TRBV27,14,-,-,CASSFSRTVGELFF,TGTGCCAGCAGTTTCTCCCGCACCGTCGGGGAGCTGTTTTTT
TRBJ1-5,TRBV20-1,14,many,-,CSARRQGSNQPQHF,TGCAGTGCTAGAAGGCAGGGTAGCAATCAGCCCCAGCATTTT
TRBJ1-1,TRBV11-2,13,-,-,CASSFRWGSEAFF,TGTGCCAGCAGCTTCCGGTGGGGCTCTGAAGCTTTCTTT
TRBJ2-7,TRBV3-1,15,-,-,CASSEGLGITYEQYF,TGTGCCAGCAGCGAAGGACTGGGTATCACCTACGAGCAGTACTTC
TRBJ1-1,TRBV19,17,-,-,CASSFGRGARPNAEAFF,TGTGCCAGTAGTTTCGGACGGGGGGCTCGCCCGAACGCTGAAGCTTTCTTT
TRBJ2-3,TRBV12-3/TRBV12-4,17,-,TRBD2,CASSSPPTSGKTDTQYF,TGTGCCAGCAGTTCCCCTCCGACTAGCGGAAAAACAGATACGCAGTATTTT
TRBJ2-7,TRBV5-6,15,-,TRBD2,CASSFGRETSYEQYF,TGTGCCAGCAGCTTCGGGAGGGAGACTTCCTACGAGCAGTACTTC
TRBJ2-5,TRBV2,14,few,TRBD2,CASSGGGAEETQYF,TGTGCCAGCAGTGGCGGGGGGGCCGAAGAGACCCAGTACTTC
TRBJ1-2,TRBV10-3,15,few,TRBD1,CATRRDREVSYGYTF,TGTGCCACCCGCCGGGACAGGGAAGTGAGCTATGGCTACACCTTC
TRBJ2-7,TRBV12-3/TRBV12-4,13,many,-,CASSSELGDEQYF,TGTGCCAGCAGCTCGGAGCTGGGGGATGAGCAGTACTTC
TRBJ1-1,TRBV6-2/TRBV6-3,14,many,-,CASTWDTKNTEAFF,TGTGCCAGCACCTGGGACACTAAGAACACTGAAGCTTTCTTT
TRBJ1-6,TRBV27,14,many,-,CASSWGGEYSPLHF,TGTGCCAGCAGTTGGGGGGGGGAATATTCACCCCTCCACTTT